The clone carrying this TCR beta chain was detected ten times or more. The time point here: patch test 1, 2 weeks after DPC sensitization. Documented treatment: therapeutic diphenylcyclopropenone sensitization with weekly scalp DPC. Individual cDNA molecules received unique molecular identifiers in the library. TCRdb re-derived calls from the RACE reads in MiXCR, one entry per CDR3 protein. The data hold under 450,000 distinct CDR3 sequences, with roughly 4.8% observed a single time. This record belongs to a study of human T cells and chemical hapten exposure. The wider study: After 6 days, upper back 0.01% DPC patch tests were scored.

Looked up from germline, CDR1 is SQVTM and CDR2 is ANQGSEA. The CDR3 spans 13 residues. J lost 4 bases, V lost 8 bases, and 7 bases had no gene match. The rearrangement links TRBV29-1 to TRBJ1-5; 8 positions agree with TRBD1. This clonotype originated in a woman between 45 and 60 years old with alopecia areata. Some clones in this sample may be carry-over from other donors' samples. The specimen comprised whole blood, sampled in connection with sensitization to the hapten diphenylcyclopropenone (DPC). The CDR3 loop is CSYRTGINQPQHF. In DNA, the CDR3 is TGCAGCTACCGGACAGGGATAAATCAGCCCCAGCATTTT.